The clone carrying this TCR beta chain occurred a few times. Antigen unknown. The data were taken from a study of blood T cells in healthy people across ages. General study points: A roughly linear age-dependent decrease characterized TCR beta diversity per million T cells.

Combining a sample-barcoded 5' primer with a J-beta primer mix, a second PCR ran for 7 to 11 cycles. Any given sample supplied a minimum of 2.5 million CDR3-containing paired-end reads. From the 5' RACE reads, TCRdb called clonotypes with MiXCR, one entry per CDR3 protein. This table holds roughly 2 million distinct CDR3 sequences, around 48% found once. This clonotype originated in a woman in her thirties or forties in good health. Sequencing was done on a sample of blood.

CDR3 DNA sequence: TGTGCCAGCAGCCCTAAAACTGGCTACACCTTC. This encodes CASSPKTGYTF. This rearrangement joins TRBV7-2 to TRBJ1-2; D remains ambiguous. The CDR3 runs 11 residues. Germline V gene sequence: CDR1 SGHTA, CDR2 FQGNSA. Trimming left V 5 bases short and J 7 bases short, with 8 bases between.